The rows below give T cell receptor beta chains drawn from one sample of a study of shared T cell receptors in the human thymus. Using immunoSEQ multiplex PCR, the repertoire was profiled, and TCRdb retains in-frame clones only, with some absent. The table has roughly 660,000 clones, around 87% seen once. These same records also appear under a second study, on human thymus T cells.

The sequencing sample was made of thymocytes. The receptors were gathered from a boy in the first two years of life with a congenital heart defect. Each CDR3 is given with its conserved first and last residue. Each record gives: J gene, D gene, V gene, CDR3 DNA, CDR3 protein. A D gene is named only where the DNA matches it firmly.

TRBJ2-7 TRBD2 TRBV19 TGTGCCAGTAGTATCTCTAGCGGCGCCTACGAGCAGTACTTC CASSISSGAYEQYF
TRBJ1-5 NA TRBV27 TGTGCCAGCAGCCCGAAGGGGGGGGATAGCAATCAGCCCCAGCATTTT CASSPKGGDSNQPQHF
TRBJ2-7 TRBD2 TRBV6-5 TGTGCCAGCACCCCGATAGCGGGAGACGAGCAGTACTTC CASTPIAGDEQYF
TRBJ2-3 TRBD1 TRBV11-2 TGTGCCAGCAGCTTAGGATCGGGACAGACAAGAATAAGCACAGATACGCAGTATTTT CASSLGSGQTRISTDTQYF
TRBJ2-7 TRBD1 TRBV2 TGTGCCAGCAAGCAAGGACAGGGCGGCTACGAGCAGTACTTC CASKQGQGGYEQYF
TRBJ2-1 TRBD2 TRBV7-8 TGTGCCAGCAGCTTAAGCCAGCGGGATTACAATGAGCAGTTCTTC CASSLSQRDYNEQFF
TRBJ2-5 NA TRBV29-1 TGCAGCGTGAAGGACAGGGGGCTGAGCGGGAGGGCAAAGACCCAGTACTTC CSVKDRGLSGRAKTQYF
TRBJ1-2 NA TRBV2 TGTGCCAGCAGTAAGGGGCGACAGCACCTAACTAACTATGGCTACACCTTC CASSKGRQHLTNYGYTF
TRBJ2-3 TRBD2 TRBV13 TGTGCCAGCAGCGCGCGGGAAGGGCGGGAGGCGACAGATACGCAGTATTTT CASSAREGREATDTQYF
TRBJ2-5 NA TRBV4-3 TGCGCCAGCAGCCAAGAATTCAGGCCCCCCGAGACCCAGTACTTC CASSQEFRPPETQYF
TRBJ2-3 TRBD2 TRBV27 TGTGCCAGCAGCCTTATAGCGGGGCTCACAGATACGCAGTATTTT CASSLIAGLTDTQYF